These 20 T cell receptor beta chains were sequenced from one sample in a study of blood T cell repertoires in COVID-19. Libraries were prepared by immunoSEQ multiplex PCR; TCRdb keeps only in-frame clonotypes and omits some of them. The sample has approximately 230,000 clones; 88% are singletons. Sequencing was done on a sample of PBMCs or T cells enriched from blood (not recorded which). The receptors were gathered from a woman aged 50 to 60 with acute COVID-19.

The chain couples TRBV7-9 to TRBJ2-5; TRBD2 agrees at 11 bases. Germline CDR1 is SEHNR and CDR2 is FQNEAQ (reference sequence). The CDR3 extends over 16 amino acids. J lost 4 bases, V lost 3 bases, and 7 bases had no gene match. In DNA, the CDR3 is TGTGCCAGCAGCTTCAGGCTAGCGGGAGGAGGAGAGACCCAGTACTTC. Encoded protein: CASSFRLAGGGETQYF.

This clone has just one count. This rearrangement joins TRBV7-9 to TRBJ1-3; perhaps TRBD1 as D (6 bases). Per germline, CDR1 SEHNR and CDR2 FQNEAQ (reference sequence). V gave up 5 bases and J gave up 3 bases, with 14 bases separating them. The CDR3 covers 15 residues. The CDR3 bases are TGTGCCAGCAGCACTACGGCGGACAGTGGAAACACCATATATTTT. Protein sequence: CASSTTADSGNTIYF.

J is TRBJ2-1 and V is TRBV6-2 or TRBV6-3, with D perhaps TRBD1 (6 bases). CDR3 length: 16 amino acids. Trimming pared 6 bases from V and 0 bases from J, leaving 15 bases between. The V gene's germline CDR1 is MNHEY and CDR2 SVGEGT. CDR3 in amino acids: CASSSNRARSYNEQFF. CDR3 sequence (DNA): TGTGCCAGCAGCTCGAACAGGGCCCGCTCCTACAATGAGCAGTTCTTC.

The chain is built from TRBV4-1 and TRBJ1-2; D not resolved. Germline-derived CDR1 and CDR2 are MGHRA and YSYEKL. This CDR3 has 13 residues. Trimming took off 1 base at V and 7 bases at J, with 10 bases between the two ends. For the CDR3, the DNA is TGCGCCAGCAGCCAAGTTTCGGGTTCTGGCTACACCTTC. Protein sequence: CASSQVSGSGYTF.

Here the CDR3 DNA reads TGTGCCAGCAGCCAAGTAGGACTAGCGGGAGCGGATACGCAGTATTTT. It is translated as CASSQVGLAGADTQYF. This chain uses TRBV3-1 (or the pseudogene TRBV3-2) with TRBJ2-3; 13 bases fit TRBD2. With V trimmed by 1 base and J by 6 bases, 4 bases remained unmatched. CDR3 length: 16 amino acids. From germline, CDR1 is LGHDT and CDR2 YNNKEL (reference sequence).

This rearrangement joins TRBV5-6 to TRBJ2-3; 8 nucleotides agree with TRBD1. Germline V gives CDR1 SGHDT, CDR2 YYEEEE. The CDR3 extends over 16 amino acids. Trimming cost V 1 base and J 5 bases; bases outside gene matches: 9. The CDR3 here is CASSLSRGHGVDTQYF. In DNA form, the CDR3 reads TGTGCCAGCAGCTTGTCCAGGGGGCATGGTGTAGATACGCAGTATTTT.

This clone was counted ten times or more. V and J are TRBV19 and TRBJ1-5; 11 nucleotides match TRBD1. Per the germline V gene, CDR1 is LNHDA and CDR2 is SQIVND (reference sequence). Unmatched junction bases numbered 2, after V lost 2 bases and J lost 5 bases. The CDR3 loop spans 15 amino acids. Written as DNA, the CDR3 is TGTGCCAGTAGTATACGGGACAGGGGGGATCAGCCCCAGCATTTT. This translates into CASSIRDRGDQPQHF. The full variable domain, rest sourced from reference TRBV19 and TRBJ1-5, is DGGITQSPKYLFRKEGQNVTLSCEQNLNHDAMYWYRQDPGQGLRLIYYSQIVNDFQKGDIAEGYSVSREKKESFPLTVTSAQKNPTAFYLCASSIRDRGDQPQHFGDGTRLSIL.

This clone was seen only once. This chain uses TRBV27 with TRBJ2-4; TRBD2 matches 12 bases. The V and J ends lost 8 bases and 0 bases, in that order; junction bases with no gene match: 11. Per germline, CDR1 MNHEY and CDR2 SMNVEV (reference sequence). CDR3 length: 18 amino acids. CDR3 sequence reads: CASGRTSGIPKAKNIQYF. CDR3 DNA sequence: TGTGCCAGCGGCAGGACTAGCGGGATCCCTAAAGCCAAAAACATTCAGTACTTC.

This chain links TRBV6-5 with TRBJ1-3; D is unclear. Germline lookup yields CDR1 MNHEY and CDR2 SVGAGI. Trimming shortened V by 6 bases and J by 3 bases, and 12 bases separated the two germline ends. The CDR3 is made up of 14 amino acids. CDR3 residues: CASSASGLGNTIYF. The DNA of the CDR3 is TGTGCCAGCAGCGCCTCAGGACTTGGAAACACCATATATTTT.

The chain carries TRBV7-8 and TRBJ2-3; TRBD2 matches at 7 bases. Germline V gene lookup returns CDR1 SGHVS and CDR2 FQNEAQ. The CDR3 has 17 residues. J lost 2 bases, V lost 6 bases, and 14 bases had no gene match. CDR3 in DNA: TGTGCCAGCAGTAAAAGGGGCGCGGGAGTTGTCACAGATACGCAGTATTTT. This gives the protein CASSKRGAGVVTDTQYF.

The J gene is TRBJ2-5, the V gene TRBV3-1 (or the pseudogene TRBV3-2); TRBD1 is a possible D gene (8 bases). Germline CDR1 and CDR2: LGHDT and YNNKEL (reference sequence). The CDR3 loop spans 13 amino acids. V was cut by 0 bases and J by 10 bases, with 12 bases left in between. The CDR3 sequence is CASSQDTGGVQYF. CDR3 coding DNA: TGTGCCAGCAGCCAAGATACAGGGGGGGTCCAGTACTTC.

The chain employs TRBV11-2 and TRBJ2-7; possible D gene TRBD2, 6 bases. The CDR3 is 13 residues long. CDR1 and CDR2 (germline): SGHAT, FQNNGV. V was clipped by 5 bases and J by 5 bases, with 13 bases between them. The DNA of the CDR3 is TGTGCCAGCAGCATAAGGACTAACCACGAGCAGTACTTC. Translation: CASSIRTNHEQYF.

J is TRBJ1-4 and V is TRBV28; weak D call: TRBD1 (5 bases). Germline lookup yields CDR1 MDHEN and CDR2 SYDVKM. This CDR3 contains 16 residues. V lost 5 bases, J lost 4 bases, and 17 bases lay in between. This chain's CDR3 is CASSADSGMDNEKLFF. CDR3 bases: TGTGCCAGCAGTGCTGACTCAGGGATGGATAATGAAAAACTGTTTTTT.

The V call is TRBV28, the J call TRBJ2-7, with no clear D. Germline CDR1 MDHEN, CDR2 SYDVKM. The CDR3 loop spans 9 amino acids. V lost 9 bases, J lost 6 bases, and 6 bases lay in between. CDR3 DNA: TGTGCCAGGAGAGGCGAGCAGTACTTC. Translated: CARRGEQYF.

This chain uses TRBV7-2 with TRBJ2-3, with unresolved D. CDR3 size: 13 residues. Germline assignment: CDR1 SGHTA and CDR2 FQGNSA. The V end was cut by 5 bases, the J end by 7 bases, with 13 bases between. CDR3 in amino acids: CASSPPEANTQYF. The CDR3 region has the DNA TGTGCCAGCAGCCCCCCCGAAGCTAATACGCAGTATTTT.

The CDR3 region is CASRDRSSYEQYF. The CDR3 bases are TGCGCCAGCAGAGACAGGAGCTCCTACGAGCAGTACTTC. This chain uses TRBV23-1 with TRBJ2-7, with D maybe TRBD1 (6 bases). Being an ORF, TRBV23-1 has a function that is uncertain. Trimming took 6 bases from V and 0 from J, leaving 9 bases between them. There are 13 residues in the CDR3.

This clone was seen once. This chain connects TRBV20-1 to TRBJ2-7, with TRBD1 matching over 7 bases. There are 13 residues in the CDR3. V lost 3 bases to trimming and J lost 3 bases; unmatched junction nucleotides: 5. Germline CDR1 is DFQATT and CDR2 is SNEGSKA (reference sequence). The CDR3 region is CSASYRGSYEQYF. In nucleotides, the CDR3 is TGCAGTGCTAGTTACAGGGGCAGCTACGAGCAGTACTTC.

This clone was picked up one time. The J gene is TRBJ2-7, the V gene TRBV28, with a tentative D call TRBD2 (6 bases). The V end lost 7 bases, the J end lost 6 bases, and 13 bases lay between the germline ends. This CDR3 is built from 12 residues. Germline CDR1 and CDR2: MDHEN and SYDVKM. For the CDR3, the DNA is TGTGCCAGCAAGCCGGGGGTGGGCGAGCAGTACTTC. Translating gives CASKPGVGEQYF.

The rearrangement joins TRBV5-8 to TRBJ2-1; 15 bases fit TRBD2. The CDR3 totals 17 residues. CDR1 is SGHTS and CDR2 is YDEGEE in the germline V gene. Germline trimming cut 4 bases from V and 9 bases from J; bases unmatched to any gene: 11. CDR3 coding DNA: TGTGCCAGCAGCCTTCGTTGGACTAGCGGGAGGGCTGGTGAGCAGTTCTTC. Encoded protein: CASSLRWTSGRAGEQFF.

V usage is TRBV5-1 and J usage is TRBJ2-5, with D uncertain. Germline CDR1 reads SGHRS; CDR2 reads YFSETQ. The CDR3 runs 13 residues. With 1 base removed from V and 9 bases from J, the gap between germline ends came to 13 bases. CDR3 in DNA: TGCGCCAGCAGCTTGACTCCAGATAGCCCCCAGTACTTC. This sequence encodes CASSLTPDSPQYF.